The rows below give T cell receptor beta chains drawn from one sample of a study of T cell responses to AZD1222 COVID-19 vaccine. Produced via immunoSEQ multiplex PCR; TCRdb's table is partial and in-frame only. The data contain about 150,000 clones, about 88% of them singletons. The sequencing here drew on peripheral blood, taken on day 0 of AZD1222 vaccination. These receptors came from an adult in good health. CDR3s include the opening cysteine and the closing phenylalanine or tryptophan. D genes are given only for firm matches. Clone size is given for some rows only: seen once, a few or many times, or a class if the clone is expanded.

d_call	v_call	clone_size	j_call	cdr3_nt	cdr3_aa
TRBD1	TRBV10-1	-	TRBJ1-1	TGCGCCAGCAGTATGACAGGGGGTAACACTGAAGCTTTCTTT	CASSMTGGNTEAFF
-	TRBV6-5	-	TRBJ1-5	TGTGCCAGCAGTTACGGGAGGGGTGGCAATCAGCCCCAGCATTTT	CASSYGRGGNQPQHF
TRBD1	TRBV19	-	TRBJ1-2	TGTGCCAGTAGTTCCCTCCAGGGACAGGGAGGGGGCTATGGCTACACCTTC	CASSSLQGQGGGYGYTF
-	TRBV7-2	-	TRBJ2-5	TGTGCCAGCAGCTTAGTAACAGGGAGGGAGACCCAGTACTTC	CASSLVTGRETQYF
-	TRBV12-3/TRBV12-4	-	TRBJ1-5	TGTGCCAGCAGAGCCGACACCGCTCAGCCCCAGCATTTT	CASRADTAQPQHF
-	TRBV4-3	-	TRBJ1-2	TGCGCCAGCAGCTCCGGACACGCCTTCTTCTTC	CASSSGHAFFF
TRBD2	TRBV13	few	TRBJ2-1	TGTGCCAGCAGCCCCGGGACTAGCCAAAGGCATGAGCAGTTCTTC	CASSPGTSQRHEQFF
-	TRBV5-1	-	TRBJ1-3	TGCGCCAGCAGGTCTGACACAAGCTCTGGAAACACCATATATTTT	CASRSDTSSGNTIYF
TRBD2	TRBV11-2	-	TRBJ2-1	TGTGCCAGCGGGGTACTCGGGAGGTATGAGCAGTTCTTC	CASGVLGRYEQFF
TRBD1	TRBV2	-	TRBJ1-2	TGTGCCAGCAATCAACAGGGGACGCTTCCTAACTATGGCTACACCTTC	CASNQQGTLPNYGYTF
-	TRBV19	-	TRBJ2-1	TGTGCCAGTAGTATAGATAGGAGCTCCTACAATGAGCAGTTCTTC	CASSIDRSSYNEQFF
-	TRBV18	-	TRBJ2-7	TGTGCCAGCTCACCACGTTTCGGTCCCTACGAGCAGTACTTC	CASSPRFGPYEQYF
-	TRBV30	-	TRBJ1-5	TGTGCCTGGAGTAGGGACGGGAGATATAGCAATCAGCCCCAGCATTTT	CAWSRDGRYSNQPQHF
-	TRBV5-4	-	TRBJ1-2	TGTGCCAGCAGCTTGGACAGGCAGATCGGGTATGGCTACACCTTC	CASSLDRQIGYGYTF
-	TRBV5-5	-	TRBJ2-7	TGTGCCAGCAGCTTGGGGGGCCCTAGTTATTACGAGCAGTACTTC	CASSLGGPSYYEQYF
-	TRBV11-3	-	TRBJ1-2	TGTGCCAGCAGCTTAGGCCGGGGTGGCTACACCTTC	CASSLGRGGYTF
-	TRBV5-6	-	TRBJ2-1	TGTGCCAGCAGCTGGGGACCTTTCAATGAGCAGTTCTTC	CASSWGPFNEQFF
TRBD1	TRBV6-2/TRBV6-3	-	TRBJ1-5	TGTGCCAGCAGTTCCCGACAGGGGCCGGGGCAGCCCCAGCATTTT	CASSSRQGPGQPQHF
TRBD1	TRBV7-6	-	TRBJ1-1	TGTGCCAGCAGCTTATCTTCGGGACAGGGATATACTGAAGCTTTCTTT	CASSLSSGQGYTEAFF
-	TRBV11-3	few	TRBJ1-1	TGTGCCAGCAGTCTACCCTTGTCCGGTAACAGGGCGAACACTGAAGCTTTCTTT	CASSLPLSGNRANTEAFF
-	TRBV30	-	TRBJ2-7	TGTGCCTGGAGTGTCTTTGCAGGGAGGTCCGAGCAGTACTTC	CAWSVFAGRSEQYF
-	TRBV7-2	-	TRBJ2-2	TGTGCCAGCAGCTTATATTTAGGGGAGCTGTTTTTT	CASSLYLGELFF
TRBD1	TRBV7-9	-	TRBJ1-2	TGTGCCAGCAGCCCCCGGGACAGGGTGGATGGCTACACCTTC	CASSPRDRVDGYTF
-	TRBV7-7	-	TRBJ2-5	TGTGCCAGCAGCTACCAGGGTCAAGGGACCCAGTACTTC	CASSYQGQGTQYF
TRBD1	TRBV5-5	once	TRBJ1-5	TGTGCCAGCAGCTTGGTCCTGGGACAGGGGTTCAATCAGCCCCAGCATTTT	CASSLVLGQGFNQPQHF